The next 22 T cell receptor beta chains were all read from a single sample in a study of patients and donors after allogeneic stem cell transplantation. TCRdb reanalysed the RT-PCR reads using MiXCR and keeps one entry per CDR3 protein. The sample has 920,000 or so distinct CDR3 sequences; roughly 18% are singletons. The specimen was blood, either unsorted or a sorted T cell fraction (not recorded which). The receptors here all came from a human donor who was either an allogeneic HSCT recipient or a stem cell or donor lymphocyte infusion donor (not recorded which). It is not recorded whose cells these are; they may come from a transplant donor.

This clonotype occurred a few times. The chain couples TRBV7-8 to TRBJ2-7, with 10 positions matching TRBD2. With 4 bases clipped from V and 3 bases from J, the junction kept 6 bases outside the gene matches. This CDR3 contains 15 residues. The germline gives CDR1 SGHVS, CDR2 FQNEAQ. The CDR3 protein is CASSSQSGRGYEQYF. CDR3 coding DNA: TGTGCCAGCAGCTCACAAAGCGGGAGGGGCTACGAGCAGTACTTC.

This clonotype showed up many times. The rearrangement joins TRBV5-1 to TRBJ2-7; TRBD2 agrees at 7 bases. CDR1 SGHRS and CDR2 YFSETQ come from the germline V gene. V lost 2 bases, J lost 2 bases, and 4 bases stayed unmatched. CDR3 length: 14 residues. The DNA of the CDR3 is TGCGCCAGCAGCTTCTCGGGAGGCCCCTACGAGCAGTACTTC. It is translated as CASSFSGGPYEQYF. The full variable domain, in which reference TRBV5-1 and TRBJ2-7 provide the parts outside the CDR3, is KAGVTQTPRYLIKTRGQQVTLSCSPISGHRSVSWYQQTPGQGLQFLFEYFSETQRNKGNFPGRFSGRQFSNSRSEMNVSTLELGDSALYLCASSFSGGPYEQYFGPGTRLTVT.

The chain combines TRBV5-1 with TRBJ2-1, with D perhaps TRBD2 (5 bases). The CDR3 sequence is 15 residues long. The V gene lost 1 base and the J gene lost 6 bases, with 14 bases spanning the gap. Germline V gene lookup returns CDR1 SGHRS and CDR2 YFSETQ. The CDR3 sequence: CASSLPAPTSNEQFF. The CDR3 nucleotides are TGCGCCAGCAGCTTGCCAGCCCCTACTAGCAATGAGCAGTTCTTC.

This clonotype was picked up many times. The chain uses TRBV10-3 and TRBJ2-2; a possible D gene is TRBD2 (6 bases). Germline assignment: CDR1 ENHRY and CDR2 SYGVKD. CDR3 length equals 15 residues. The V end lost 9 bases, the J end lost 0 bases, and 14 bases lay between the germline ends. The CDR3 here is CAITRREANTGELFF. The CDR3 coding sequence is TGTGCCATTACCAGGAGGGAAGCGAACACCGGGGAGCTGTTTTTT.

This clonotype was detected only a few times. The chain couples TRBV13 to TRBJ2-1; D possibly corresponds to TRBD2 (6 bases). V shed 5 bases and J shed 0 bases, with 14 bases lying between them. The CDR3 length is 16 residues. Germline loops: CDR1 PRHDT, CDR2 FYEKMQ (reference sequence). CDR3 sequence reads: CASSGRAGSSYNEQFF. DNA of the CDR3: TGTGCCAGCAGCGGAAGGGCCGGGAGCTCCTACAATGAGCAGTTCTTC. The full variable domain, with the rest looked up from reference TRBV13 and TRBJ2-1, is AAGVIQSPRHLIKEKRETATLKCYPIPRHDTVYWYQQGPGQDPQFLISFYEKMQSDKGSIPDRFSAQQFSDYHSELNMSSLELGDSALYFCASSGRAGSSYNEQFFGPGTRLTVL.

This clonotype was detected ten times or more. This chain connects TRBV29-1 to TRBJ2-5; either TRBD1 or TRBD2 may fit D (6 bases each). Trimming took off 6 bases at V and 4 bases at J, with 21 bases between the two ends. The CDR3 covers 15 residues. CDR1 and CDR2 from the germline V gene are SQVTM and ANQGSEA. This CDR3 reads CSVLGGTGVGETQYF. CDR3 bases: TGCAGCGTCCTAGGGGGGACTGGGGTTGGAGAGACCCAGTACTTC.

The rearrangement uses TRBV6-1 and TRBJ2-7; 10 bases line up with TRBD2. CDR3 length: 15 residues. CDR1 MNHNS and CDR2 SASEGT come from the germline V gene. V shed 7 bases, J shed 3 bases, and the junction held 9 bases outside the gene matches. CDR3 amino acids: CASKPRTSGIYEQYF. DNA for the CDR3: TGTGCCAGCAAACCGAGGACTAGCGGAATCTACGAGCAGTACTTC.

This clonotype turned up a few times. The chain joins TRBV30 to TRBJ1-1; D is uncertain. Germline-derived CDR1 and CDR2 are GTSNPN and SVGIG (reference sequence). This CDR3 has 13 amino acids. Trimming pared 0 bases from V and 1 base from J, leaving 6 bases between. CDR3 amino acids: CAWSVGGNTEAFF. The CDR3 DNA reads as TGTGCCTGGAGTGTAGGCGGGAACACTGAAGCTTTCTTT.

The table lists this clonotype with a few counts. This sequence joins TRBV12-3 or TRBV12-4 and TRBJ1-4, with D perhaps TRBD1 (6 bases). V lost 3 bases to trimming and J lost 3 bases, with 11 bases between them. The length of the CDR3 is 15 residues. CDR3 sequence: CASSFMGAPNEKLFF. CDR3 in DNA: TGTGCCAGCAGTTTTATGGGGGCGCCTAATGAAAAACTGTTTTTT.

This clonotype was detected only a few times. The V gene is TRBV4-2, the J gene TRBJ2-5; TRBD2 matches at 7 bases. The CDR3 contains 14 residues. Germline V gives CDR1 LGHNA, CDR2 YNFKEQ. The V gene end was trimmed by 4 bases and the J gene end by 4 bases; junction bases not matched to a gene: 6. CDR3 bases: TGTGCCAGCAGCCCGAGGACTAGTGGAGAGACCCAGTACTTC. It encodes CASSPRTSGETQYF.

The V and J genes are TRBV5-1 and TRBJ1-1; TRBD1 might be the D (5 bases). Trimming pared 4 bases from V and 3 bases from J, leaving 10 bases between. In germline, CDR1 is SGHRS, CDR2 YFSETQ. This CDR3 comprises 13 residues. This CDR3 is CASSEGRDTEAFF. The CDR3 nucleotides read TGCGCCAGCAGCGAGGGGAGGGACACTGAAGCTTTCTTT.

In this sample, this clonotype turned up a few times. The gene calls are TRBV20-1 and TRBJ2-1; TRBD2 matches 9 bases. The V segment lost 0 bases and the J segment 8 bases; nucleotides outside the gene matches: 8. Germline CDR1 and CDR2: DFQATT and SNEGSKA (reference sequence). The CDR3 runs 15 residues. The CDR3 DNA reads as TGCAGTGCTAGAGATCGCGGGGGGGCCAGGGATGAGCAGTTCTTC. Amino acids: CSARDRGGARDEQFF.

A few counts support this clonotype. The chain employs TRBV27 and TRBJ2-1, with 13 positions matching TRBD2. CDR3 length: 16 residues. Trimming cost V 5 bases and J 9 bases; bases outside gene matches: 10. Germline CDR1 reads MNHEY; CDR2 reads SMNVEV (reference sequence). CDR3 bases: TGTGCCAGCAGTCCGGGACTAGCGGGATTTGGGGCTGAGCAGTTCTTC. This gives the protein CASSPGLAGFGAEQFF.

The chain employs TRBV5-1 and TRBJ2-5; the match to TRBD2 covers 14 bases. The CDR3 loop spans 16 amino acids. V was pared by 4 bases and J by 3 bases, with 5 bases of the junction left unmatched. Per germline, CDR1 SGHRS and CDR2 YFSETQ. CDR3 sequence: CASSRGGLAGEETQYF. Here the CDR3 DNA reads TGCGCCAGCAGCAGGGGGGGACTAGCGGGGGAAGAGACCCAGTACTTC.

This clonotype was counted at least ten times. The genes are TRBV12-3 or TRBV12-4 and TRBJ1-1; possibly TRBD1 for D (5 bases). The CDR3 totals 14 residues. Deletions cut 2 bases from V and 6 bases from J, with 13 bases between. The CDR3 DNA sequence: TGTGCCAGCAGTTTACGGGGGTTTGAGGCTGAAGCTTTCTTT. It encodes CASSLRGFEAEAFF.

This clonotype showed up just a few times. The chain couples TRBV7-9 to TRBJ2-6, with 10 bases that match TRBD1. The CDR3 length is 16 residues. Germline V lookup: CDR1 SEHNR, CDR2 FQNEAQ (reference sequence). Losses at the gene ends were 6 bases for V and 0 bases for J; bases not matched to a gene: 2. The CDR3 DNA is TGTGCCAGCAGGGGGGACAGGGGCTCTGGGGCCAACGTCCTGACTTTC. It encodes CASRGDRGSGANVLTF.

This chain uses TRBV3-1 with TRBJ2-7, with TRBD1 matching over 10 bases. The junction had 6 bases not matched to a gene; V was cut back by 4 bases and J by 3 bases. There are 15 residues in the CDR3. CDR1 is LGHDT, CDR2 YNNKEL, per germline (reference sequence). The CDR3 sequence is CASSLPGQGFYEQYF. In DNA, the CDR3 is TGTGCCAGCAGCCTTCCGGGACAGGGGTTCTACGAGCAGTACTTC.

The genes are TRBV9 and TRBJ2-1, with D unresolved. CDR3 length: 12 residues. The ends were cut back, 1 base at V and 9 bases at J, with 8 bases in the middle. Germline V gene lookup returns CDR1 SGDLS and CDR2 YYNGEE. CDR3 region: CASSVSTLEQFF. The CDR3 DNA sequence: TGTGCCAGCAGCGTATCTACGCTTGAGCAGTTCTTC.

The table lists this clonotype with many counts. This chain connects TRBV12-3 or TRBV12-4 to TRBJ1-1; 10 bases line up with TRBD1. The CDR3 runs 18 residues. The V gene end was trimmed by 3 bases and the J gene end by 1 base; junction bases not matched to a gene: 11. The CDR3 is CASSFGPDRGRGNTEAFF. In DNA, the CDR3 is TGTGCCAGCAGTTTTGGGCCCGACAGGGGGCGCGGGAACACTGAAGCTTTCTTT.

This clonotype has only a few counts. The chain links TRBV4-2 to TRBJ2-2; D may be TRBD1 (5 bases). Germline lookup yields CDR1 LGHNA and CDR2 YNFKEQ. CDR3 length: 15 residues. With 1 base removed from V and 6 bases from J, the gap between germline ends came to 12 bases. The CDR3 bases are TGTGCCAGCAGCCAAGGTGCAGGGATCCCCGGGGAGCTGTTTTTT. It is translated as CASSQGAGIPGELFF.

The chain employs TRBV3-1 and TRBJ2-3, with TRBD2 matching over 7 bases. CDR1 is LGHDT and CDR2 is YNNKEL in the germline V gene (reference sequence). V lost 0 bases, J lost 2 bases, and 8 bases stayed unmatched. This CDR3 spans 17 amino acids. The CDR3 is CASSQDGRGQYTDTQYF. CDR3 coding DNA: TGTGCCAGCAGCCAAGATGGGAGGGGTCAGTACACAGATACGCAGTATTTT.

The chain has TRBV3-1 and TRBJ2-2; D possibly matches TRBD1 or TRBD2 (5 bases each). CDR1 is LGHDT and CDR2 is YNNKEL in the germline V gene (reference sequence). There are 14 residues in the CDR3. V was clipped by 2 bases and J by 4 bases, with 8 bases between them. CDR3 coding DNA: TGTGCCAGCAGCCAATCTGGGACCACCGGGGAGCTGTTTTTT. This sequence encodes CASSQSGTTGELFF.